This T cell receptor (beta chain) originates from a study of CD8+CD57+ T cells in acquired aplastic anemia. The TCR beta profiling, which covered VDJ combination and CDR3 sequence, was carried out using genomic DNA as the template. TCRdb redid the calling of the reads with MiXCR, one entry per CDR3 protein. Seen here are around 500,000 distinct CDR3 sequences, about a third observed once, and the top ten hold less than 1%. This clonotype has just a few counts. Sequencing was done on patients that had shown CD8+CD57+ cell expansion by flow cytometry. Sequences were obtained from sorted CD4+, CD8+, or CD8+CD57+ T cells (not recorded which) from PBMCs. This receptor was identified in a human donor with aplastic anemia.

The CDR3 here is CASRRGTGDNQPQHF. The CDR3 bases are TGTGCCAGCAGGCGAGGGACAGGAGACAATCAGCCCCAGCATTTT. V is TRBV2 and J is TRBJ1-5, with 8 bases fitting TRBD1. J was trimmed by 3 bases and V by 6 bases; bases with no gene match: 7. CDR3 size: 15 residues. Per germline, CDR1 SNHLY and CDR2 FYNNEI.